One sample yielded the 32 T cell receptor beta chains listed below, sequenced in a study of blood T cell repertoires in COVID-19. Clones were sequenced by immunoSEQ multiplex PCR, and TCRdb holds only the in-frame ones, with some missing. The data hold about 94,000 clones, with approximately 80% observed a single time. Sequences were obtained from peripheral blood. The origin of the receptors is a human donor in a cohort sampled during active COVID-19.

The chain recombines TRBV5-1 with TRBJ1-1, with unresolved D. V was cut by 0 bases and J by 1 base, with 7 bases left in between. Germline CDR1 reads SGHRS; CDR2 reads YFSETQ. There are 14 residues in the CDR3. The CDR3 reads CASSLGRSNTEAFF. CDR3 coding DNA: TGCGCCAGCAGCTTGGGGCGGTCGAACACTGAAGCTTTCTTT.

The V call is TRBV3-1 (or the pseudogene TRBV3-2), the J call TRBJ2-7; 8 bases map to TRBD2. The CDR3 contains 14 residues. With V trimmed by 5 bases and J by 5 bases, 8 bases remained unmatched. CDR1 is LGHDT, CDR2 YNNKEL, per germline (reference sequence). In nucleotides, the CDR3 is TGTGCCAGCAGCTCTAGCGGGTTTGGGAACGAGCAGTACTTC. Its protein is CASSSSGFGNEQYF.

This clone was found a few times. This chain links TRBV6-5 with TRBJ1-3, with a possible D match to TRBD1 (6 bases). The CDR3 is 14 residues long. CDR1 MNHEY and CDR2 SVGAGI come from the germline V gene. V dropped 0 bases and J dropped 5 bases, with 8 bases sitting between them. Here the CDR3 DNA reads TGTGCCAGCAGTTACTCCCGGGACAGAAACACCATATATTTT. Translated, it gives CASSYSRDRNTIYF.

This clone was counted a single time. This chain's CDR3 is CASSSGSLFNEKLFF. CDR3 DNA sequence: TGTGCCAGCAGTTCGGGGTCTTTGTTTAATGAAAAACTGTTTTTT. The gene calls are TRBV28 and TRBJ1-4; D is undetermined. This CDR3 contains 15 residues. Trimming stripped 4 bases from V and 4 bases from J, with 13 bases between. CDR1 and CDR2 from the germline V gene are MDHEN and SYDVKM.

The chain links TRBV5-1 to TRBJ1-5, with unresolved D. Trimming pared 1 base from V and 6 bases from J, leaving 8 bases between. This CDR3 has 13 amino acids. Germline V gene data show CDR1 as SGHRS and CDR2 as YFSETQ. The CDR3 DNA is TGCGCCAGCAGCTTGTACATTGGTCAGCCCCAGCATTTT. It yields the protein CASSLYIGQPQHF.

The CDR3 DNA sequence: TGTGCCAGCAGCGTAGGGGCAGGGCCCAACACCGGGGAGCTGTTTTTT. Its protein is CASSVGAGPNTGELFF. The chain carries TRBV9 and TRBJ2-2; maybe TRBD1 (5 bases). CDR1 SGDLS and CDR2 YYNGEE come from the germline V gene. V lost 0 bases, J lost 2 bases, and 11 bases lay in between. This CDR3 region has 16 residues.

This CDR3 is CASSLSGSGGANVLTF. Written as DNA, the CDR3 is TGTGCCAGCAGCTTAAGCGGGAGTGGTGGGGCCAACGTCCTGACTTTC. The rearrangement uses TRBV7-9 and TRBJ2-6, with TRBD2 matching 8 bases. V dropped 2 bases and J dropped 3; count of bases not matched to a gene: 3. There are 16 residues in the CDR3. Looked up from germline, CDR1 is SEHNR and CDR2 is FQNEAQ (reference sequence).

The chain couples TRBV5-4 to TRBJ2-5; D remains unclear. This CDR3 has 12 residues. Germline V gives CDR1 SGHNT, CDR2 YYREEE (reference sequence). V gave up 3 bases and J gave up 2 bases, with 5 bases separating them. CDR3 in amino acids: CASSSPQETQYF. The CDR3 region has the DNA TGTGCCAGCAGCTCCCCTCAAGAGACCCAGTACTTC. The full variable domain, rest sourced from reference TRBV5-4 and TRBJ2-5, is ETGVTQSPTHLIKTRGQQVTLRCSSQSGHNTVSWYQQALGQGPQFIFQYYREEENGRGNFPPRFSGLQFPNYSSELNVNALELDDSALYLCASSSPQETQYFGPGTRLLVL.

The J gene is TRBJ2-5, the V gene TRBV12-3 or TRBV12-4; no definite D call. With 6 bases removed from V and 5 bases from J, the gap between germline ends came to 13 bases. CDR3 length: 13 amino acids. As DNA, the CDR3 is TGTGCCAGCAGACCGACTGACTCCGAGACCCAGTACTTC. Translated, it gives CASRPTDSETQYF.

The rearrangement uses TRBV18 and TRBJ1-3; maybe TRBD1 (6 bases). This CDR3 is 17 amino acids long. The germline V gene has CDR1 KGHSH and CDR2 LQKENI. Trimming removed 2 bases from V and 0 bases from J, with 14 bases in between. The CDR3 sequence: CASSPFGTPVSGNTIYF. Written as DNA, the CDR3 is TGTGCCAGCTCACCATTTGGGACACCCGTCTCTGGAAACACCATATATTTT.

The chain employs TRBV4-2 and TRBJ1-2; TRBD1 matches 7 bases. This CDR3 comprises 16 residues. Trimming at V came to 1 base and at J to 2 bases, leaving 7 bases not matched to a gene. Per the germline V gene, CDR1 is LGHNA and CDR2 is YNFKEQ. The CDR3 protein is CASSQAGTENNYGYTF. CDR3 bases: TGTGCCAGCAGCCAAGCCGGGACAGAAAACAACTATGGCTACACCTTC.

This clone was recorded only once. This rearrangement joins TRBV27 to TRBJ2-2; D is possibly TRBD2 (5 bases). The germline V and J ends were trimmed by 5 bases and 1 base, with 8 bases remaining between them. CDR3 size: 14 residues. The germline V gene has CDR1 MNHEY and CDR2 SMNVEV (reference sequence). CDR3 amino acids: CASSREGNTGELFF. CDR3 nucleotide sequence: TGTGCCAGCAGTCGAGAGGGGAACACCGGGGAGCTGTTTTTT.

The sample holds a few counts of this clone. This CDR3 is CASSATDYYGYTF. The CDR3, as DNA: TGTGCCAGCAGTGCGACAGATTATTATGGCTACACCTTC. The V and J genes are TRBV2 and TRBJ1-2, with a tentative D call TRBD1 (5 bases). The CDR3 has 13 amino acids. Germline V CDR1 and CDR2: SNHLY, FYNNEI. Trimming left V 4 bases short and J 5 bases short, with 11 bases between.

This sequence joins TRBV6-5 and TRBJ1-2; the D gene is possibly TRBD1 (6 bases). Germline assignment: CDR1 MNHEY and CDR2 SVGAGI. This CDR3 comprises 14 residues. Trimming took 11 bases from V and 4 from J, leaving 20 bases between them. CDR3 loop: CASGASGDTYGYTF. The CDR3 DNA follows: TGTGCCTCCGGGGCCTCAGGGGATACCTATGGCTACACCTTC.

This rearrangement joins TRBV7-9 to TRBJ1-1, with a possible D match to TRBD1 (5 bases). Germline CDR1 and CDR2: SEHNR and FQNEAQ (reference sequence). Deletions cut 5 bases from V and 0 bases from J, with 10 bases between. There are 14 residues in the CDR3. CDR3 nucleotides: TGTGCCAGCAGCATCGGGGGGATGAACACTGAAGCTTTCTTT. Translation: CASSIGGMNTEAFF. The entire variable domain, with the rest obtained from reference TRBV7-9 and TRBJ1-1, is as follows: DTGVSQNPRHKITKRGQNVTFRCDPISEHNRLYWYRQTLGQGPEFLTYFQNEAQLEKSRLLSDRFSAERPKGSFSTLEIQRTEQGDSAMYLCASSIGGMNTEAFFGQGTRLTVV.

This CDR3 is CASNRELRTGELFF. The CDR3 bases are TGTGCCAGCAACAGGGAACTGCGCACCGGGGAGCTGTTTTTT. This chain connects TRBV4-2 to TRBJ2-2, with D perhaps TRBD1 (6 bases). Per the germline V gene, CDR1 is LGHNA and CDR2 is YNFKEQ. The CDR3 is 14 residues long. Trimming shortened V by 7 bases and J by 4 bases, and 13 bases separated the two germline ends.

The chain couples TRBV13 to TRBJ2-6; 10 bases are a match to TRBD2. CDR1 PRHDT and CDR2 FYEKMQ come from the germline V gene (reference sequence). The CDR3 runs 21 residues. J gave up 0 bases and V 8 bases, and 19 bases lay outside the gene matches. The CDR3 DNA reads as TGTGCCAGCCGAACTCCACCTCCTGGGCTAGCGGGAGTCTCTGGGGCCAACGTCCTGACTTTC. This codes for CASRTPPPGLAGVSGANVLTF.

The V call is TRBV7-9, the J call TRBJ2-6; 7 bases map to TRBD2. The CDR3 spans 17 residues. Germline lookup yields CDR1 SEHNR and CDR2 FQNEAQ (reference sequence). Trimming at V came to 0 bases and at J to 0 bases, leaving 2 bases not matched to a gene. CDR3 DNA: TGTGCCAGCAGCTTAGCGTCGGGGGGCTCTGGGGCCAACGTCCTGACTTTC. Its protein is CASSLASGGSGANVLTF.

CDR3 DNA sequence: TGTGCCAGTACCCAGGGAAGGTACACTGAAGCTTTCTTT. Translating it yields CASTQGRYTEAFF. This chain links TRBV19 with TRBJ1-1, with D possibly TRBD1 on 5 matching bases. Trimming pared 7 bases from V and 3 bases from J, leaving 12 bases between. Germline V gene data show CDR1 as LNHDA and CDR2 as SQIVND (reference sequence). This CDR3 region has 13 residues.

The V call is TRBV4-1, the J call TRBJ2-5, with D uncertain. This CDR3 has 15 residues. V dropped 4 bases and J dropped 5 bases, with 17 bases sitting between them. Germline values: CDR1 MGHRA, CDR2 YSYEKL. CDR3 bases: TGCGCCAGCAGCCCGGCTGATCCCGTCGGGGAGACCCAGTACTTC. Its protein product is CASSPADPVGETQYF.

In DNA form, the CDR3 reads TGTGCCAGCAGTTCTAGATTCGGGGAGCTGTTTTTT. It translates to CASSSRFGELFF. The chain uses TRBV12-3 or TRBV12-4 and TRBJ2-2; D remains ambiguous. V was cut by 4 bases and J by 7 bases, with 7 bases left in between. This CDR3 has 12 amino acids.

As concerns this clone: The sample contains more than one DNA sequence encoding this CDR3. V gene TRBV20-1 combines with J gene TRBJ1-2, with no clear D. Germline-derived CDR1 and CDR2 are DFQATT and SNEGSKA (reference sequence). The CDR3 contains 10 residues. V gave up 3 bases and J gave up 8 bases, with 7 bases separating them. In DNA form, the CDR3 reads TGCAGTGCTAGGGAGGAGGGCTACACCTTC. This sequence encodes CSAREEGYTF.

V is TRBV10-1 and J is TRBJ1-3, with TRBD1 identical over 7 bases. V was clipped by 4 bases and J by 2 bases; unmatched bases: 5. Germline CDR1 is WNHNN and CDR2 is SYGVQD (reference sequence). CDR3 length: 15 residues. Written as DNA, the CDR3 is TGCGCCAGCAGTGTGAGTGGGACAGCTGGAAACACCATATATTTT. It codes for CASSVSGTAGNTIYF.

The chain uses TRBV5-4 and TRBJ2-3; 8 bases agree with TRBD1. Germline V CDR1 and CDR2: SGHNT, YYREEE (reference sequence). Trimming at V came to 5 bases and at J to 1 base, leaving 3 bases not matched to a gene. The length of the CDR3 is 14 residues. The CDR3 region has the DNA TGTGCCAGCAGGAAGGACAGGGGCACAGATACGCAGTATTTT. Residues: CASRKDRGTDTQYF.

V is TRBV2 and J is TRBJ1-1; D possibly corresponds to TRBD1 (6 bases). CDR1 and CDR2 from the germline V gene are SNHLY and FYNNEI. V was cut by 6 bases and J by 1 base, with 12 bases left in between. The CDR3 runs to 14 residues. CDR3 sequence (DNA): TGTGCCAGCAGGGTCGGGGGGGCGAACACTGAAGCTTTCTTT. Protein: CASRVGGANTEAFF.

J is TRBJ2-7 and V is TRBV7-8; D might be TRBD2 (6 bases). Germline CDR1 reads SGHVS; CDR2 reads FQNEAQ. Trimming stripped 1 base from V and 2 bases from J, with 12 bases between. CDR3 length: 15 residues. The DNA of the CDR3 is TGTGCCAGCAGCTTAGACCCGGGGGTTACCTACGAGCAGTACTTC. Its protein product is CASSLDPGVTYEQYF.

This sequence joins TRBV10-3 and TRBJ2-7; possible D gene TRBD1, 6 bases. CDR1 is ENHRY and CDR2 is SYGVKD in the germline V gene. Trimming took off 2 bases at V and 1 base at J, with 12 bases between the two ends. There are 15 residues in the CDR3. CDR3 sequence reads: CAISETGTFSYEQYF. DNA for the CDR3: TGTGCCATCAGTGAGACAGGGACCTTTTCCTACGAGCAGTACTTC.

J is TRBJ1-2 and V is TRBV28; 9 bases align to TRBD1. V shed 7 bases, J shed 4 bases, and the junction held 10 bases outside the gene matches. This CDR3 is 15 amino acids long. Germline CDR1 MDHEN, CDR2 SYDVKM. The CDR3 nucleotides read TGTGCCAGCAACCCACTTGGACAGGGGACCTATGGCTACACCTTC. This gives the protein CASNPLGQGTYGYTF.

This chain connects TRBV28 to TRBJ1-2, with 8 nucleotides matching TRBD1. CDR1 MDHEN and CDR2 SYDVKM come from the germline V gene. The trim removed 10 bases at V and 4 bases at J, leaving 8 bases unmatched. There are 13 residues in the CDR3. CDR3 region: CATATGASYGYTF. DNA of the CDR3: TGTGCCACCGCGACAGGGGCCTCCTATGGCTACACCTTC.

V usage is TRBV28 and J usage is TRBJ1-6, with a possible D match to TRBD1 (6 bases). This CDR3 has 15 amino acids. Trimming took 7 bases from V and 10 from J, leaving 20 bases between them. Germline-derived CDR1 and CDR2 are MDHEN and SYDVKM. CDR3 nucleotides: TGTGCCAGCACCCCCTCATCCCAGGGGCGGTCACCCCTCCACTTT. Encoded protein: CASTPSSQGRSPLHF.

V usage is TRBV5-1 and J usage is TRBJ1-5; D gene uncertain. The CDR3 spans 14 residues. The V gene lost 1 base and the J gene lost 3 bases, with 8 bases spanning the gap. Germline V gene lookup returns CDR1 SGHRS and CDR2 YFSETQ. The CDR3 DNA follows: TGCGCCAGCAGCTTGAGCGGGAACAATCAGCCCCAGCATTTT. Translated, it gives CASSLSGNNQPQHF.

The chain uses TRBV29-1 and TRBJ1-2; maybe TRBD1 (5 bases). With 7 bases removed from V and 7 bases from J, the gap between germline ends came to 16 bases. The germline gives CDR1 SQVTM, CDR2 ANQGSEA. CDR3 length: 12 residues. CDR3 bases: TGCAGCGCGGGGACGGGGGGACTTGGCTACACCTTC. This codes for CSAGTGGLGYTF.